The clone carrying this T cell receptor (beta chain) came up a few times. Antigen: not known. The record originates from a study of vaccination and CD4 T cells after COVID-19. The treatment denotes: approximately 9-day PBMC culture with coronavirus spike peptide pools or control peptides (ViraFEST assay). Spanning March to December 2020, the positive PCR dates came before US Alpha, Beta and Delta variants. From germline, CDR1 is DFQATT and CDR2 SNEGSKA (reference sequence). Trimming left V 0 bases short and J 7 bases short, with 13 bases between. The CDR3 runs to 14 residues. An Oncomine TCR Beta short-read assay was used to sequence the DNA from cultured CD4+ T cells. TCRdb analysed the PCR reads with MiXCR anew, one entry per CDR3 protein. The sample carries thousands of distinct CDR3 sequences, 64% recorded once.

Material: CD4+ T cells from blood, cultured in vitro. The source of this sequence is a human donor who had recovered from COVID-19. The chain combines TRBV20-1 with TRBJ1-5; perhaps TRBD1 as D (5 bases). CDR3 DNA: TGCAGTGCTAGAGATCCGGGGCTCGGCCAGCCCCAGCATTTT. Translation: CSARDPGLGQPQHF.